This TCR beta chain was found in a study of human T cells and chemical hapten exposure listed by TCRdb under 2021. A note on the overall study: For sensitization, 2% DPC in acetone was applied to a roughly 2 cm by roughly 2 cm area of upper inner arm skin. Libraries were pooled for sequencing, and variation in per-sample TCR yields was attributed mainly to small differences in library volumes within the pool. Twenty-nine alopecia patients gave blood for TCR sequencing at one to four time points (pre-sensitization, 2, 6 and 24 weeks). Blood samples were taken from patients before sensitization (week 0) and at 2, 6 and about 24 weeks after DPC sensitization. Patch tests used Finn chambers with 0.01% DPC on the upper back, scored after 6 days by International Contact Dermatitis Research Group standards. The patient cohort, mostly female, included alopecia areata with under or over 50% scalp involvement, alopecia totalis and alopecia universalis. Weekly therapeutic DPC doses were additionally applied to the scalp of patients throughout the roughly 23-week study period. In alopecia patients, the study followed how the peripheral blood TCR repertoire changed in vivo over primary and secondary sensitization to diphenylcyclopropenone (DPC), a hapten.

The time point label here, explained by the study, means: patch test 1, 2 weeks after DPC sensitization. The treatment or condition label for this specimen denotes: therapeutic diphenylcyclopropenone sensitization with weekly scalp DPC. Blood at each patch-test visit was drawn before the patch test was applied. Patients were eligible if aged 18 to 70, diagnosed with alopecia and judged suitable for DPC therapy, and pregnant patients were excluded. Total RNA was isolated from unfractionated whole blood collected in Tempus Blood RNA tubes. Library preparation employed RACE. This sample was sequenced with a NextSeq 500. During library preparation, unique molecular identifiers were attached to individual cDNA molecules so that TCRs could be counted quantitatively and reproducibly. For every blood RNA sample, sequencing covered both the TCR alpha and TCR beta chains. Turning to the authors' computational methods: Samples had a median of approximately 93,000 TCRs, with a range from roughly 20,000 to 690,600. V, J and CDR3 annotation of the TCR reads was carried out using the Decombinator software suite. For the PS versus PT1 abundance plots, all samples were subsampled to the same number of TCRs (28,000). TCRs were defined as expanded if absent before sensitization and observed at least eight times at the 2-week time point. TCRdb reprocessed the public reads (quality trimming at Q25 with fastp, clone calling with MiXCR) and kept in-frame beta chains. Each record represents a unique CDR3 protein, reported with the most common genes and DNA among its rows. The V and J calls, along with clone size, are taken from TCRdb and not from the paper's own processing. This sample comprises approximately 340,000 distinct CDR3 sequences, roughly 6.9% of them detected only once. The ten largest account for around 8.4% of the sample.

From cysteine to phenylalanine, the CDR3 is 16 amino acids long. Of the read, only the CDR3 DNA is kept; its 48 bases are in frame from base 1. V was cut back by 4 bases and J by 3 bases, leaving a gap of 19 bases between them. For CDR1 and CDR2, the germline V gene (reference sequence) lists SGHKS and YYEKEE. This clonotype was counted a few times. The antigen it recognizes is unknown. Within one base of it there is no much larger clone, and no base qualities were kept. Here is what the overall study found, with its caveats: All patients had alopecia, a presumed autoimmune disease, so their immune response might differ from that of healthy individuals. Repeated subsampling changed both the strength of the expansion versus patch-test correlation and the threshold at which the correlation became significant. A positive correlation was found between the number of PT1 expanded TCRs and patch test score, with significance reached at thresholds 8, 16 and 32 but not 4. The number of TCRs above 1 in 1000 frequency did not change with DPC sensitization; there was no evidence of global repertoire structure alterations. Compared with pre-sensitization or healthy control sets, expanded TCRs formed significantly more large CDR3 similarity clusters, which is consistent with antigen-driven responses.

This sequence was found in a woman in her late teens or twenties with alopecia areata. Some clones in this sample may be carry-over from other donors' samples. Sequenced material: whole blood, taken in connection with sensitization to the hapten diphenylcyclopropenone (DPC). Recombination linked TRBV5-5 to TRBJ1-2; the D gene is perhaps TRBD1, on 6 matching bases. The CDR3 corresponds to CASSPRYVTGDYGYTF. The nucleotide sequence is given as TGTGCCAGCAGCCCCCGATACGTGACAGGTGACTATGGCTACACCTTC.